The rows below give T cell receptor beta chains drawn from one sample of a study of T-cell reconstitution after alpha-beta-depleted transplantation in children. MiXCR, run by TCRdb on the PCR reads, gives a single entry per CDR3 protein. The sample has 440,000 or so distinct CDR3 sequences, around two fifths seen once; the top ten hold roughly a quarter. Material: PBMCs, obtained before TCRalphabeta/CD19-depleted stem cell transplant. The receptors derive from a girl aged 2-15 years with aplastic anemia, due to receive a stem cell transplant. The CDR3 runs from the conserved cysteine through the conserved F or W. Each record gives: V gene, clone size, J gene, D gene, CDR3 DNA, CDR3 protein. D genes are given only for firm matches. Part of the rows lack a size; the others show once, few, many or a class for expanded clones.

TRBV12-3/TRBV12-4	many	TRBJ1-5	TRBD1	TGTGCCAGCAGTTTATCTTTCAGGGGGCAAGATCAGCCCCAGCATTTT	CASSLSFRGQDQPQHF
TRBV14	-	TRBJ2-3	-	TGTGCCAGCAGTCGGACAGGAGGGTCAGATACGCAGTATTTT	CASSRTGGSDTQYF
TRBV20-1	-	TRBJ2-7	-	TGCAGTGCTAGTCAGGGACCCGAGCAGTACTTC	CSASQGPEQYF
TRBV3-1	many	TRBJ1-1	-	TGTGCCAGCAGCCAAGCCAGACTAAGGAACACTGAAGCTTTCTTT	CASSQARLRNTEAFF
TRBV27	-	TRBJ2-1	-	TGTGCCAGCAGTTTATTGGGCACCAATGAGCAGTTCTTC	CASSLLGTNEQFF
TRBV12-3/TRBV12-4	-	TRBJ2-1	TRBD1	TGTGCCAGTCTTTCCGGGACAGGTAACAATGAGCAGTTCTTC	CASLSGTGNNEQFF
TRBV7-3	few	TRBJ2-2	TRBD2	TGTGCCAGCAGCTTGCTAGCGGGAGTAGGTACCGGGGAGCTGTTTTTT	CASSLLAGVGTGELFF
TRBV5-4	few	TRBJ2-1	TRBD2	TGTGCCAGCAGCTTTCAAGCGGGAGAGGATGAGCAGTTCTTC	CASSFQAGEDEQFF
TRBV5-1	-	TRBJ2-2	TRBD2	TGCGCCAGCAGCTTCCCCAGCGGGGGGCCCAAGGGGACCGGGGAGCTGTTTTTT	CASSFPSGGPKGTGELFF
TRBV4-1	-	TRBJ2-1	TRBD2	TGCGCCAGCAGCCAGGAGTCGGGGACTAGTTTCGGGGAGCAGTTCTTC	CASSQESGTSFGEQFF
TRBV6-1	-	TRBJ1-4	TRBD1	TGTGCCAGCAGACTGCGACAGGGCAATGAAAAACTGTTTTTT	CASRLRQGNEKLFF
TRBV24-1	many	TRBJ2-1	TRBD2	TGTGCCACCAGTGATTTGGAGCGGGAGCGGTTCTTC	CATSDLERERFF
TRBV2	few	TRBJ2-2	TRBD2	TGTGCCAGCAGTGAAGCCGGACTAGCGGGAGACACCGGGGAGCTGTTTTTT	CASSEAGLAGDTGELFF
TRBV4-1	-	TRBJ2-7	TRBD2	TGCGCCAGCAGCCAGGACACTAGCGGTGTAATTTACGAGCAGTACTTC	CASSQDTSGVIYEQYF
TRBV5-1	many	TRBJ2-7	-	TGCGCCAGCAGCTTGGATGTGTACGAGCAGTACTTC	CASSLDVYEQYF
TRBV6-1	few	TRBJ2-6	-	TGTGCCAGCAGCAACCTTCTCGACTCTGGGGCCAACGTCCTGACTTTC	CASSNLLDSGANVLTF
TRBV27	many	TRBJ2-1	-	TGTGCCAGCAGTTTATATAGCGGGACAGTCTACAATGAGCAGTTCTTC	CASSLYSGTVYNEQFF
TRBV7-9	-	TRBJ1-3	-	TGTGCCAGCAGCTTAGTCAGAGATGGAAACACCATATATTTT	CASSLVRDGNTIYF
TRBV14	few	TRBJ2-3	-	TGTGCCAGCAGCGTCCGTCGGGGATCCACAGATACGCAGTATTTT	CASSVRRGSTDTQYF
TRBV5-1	-	TRBJ2-1	-	TGCGCCAGCAGCTTGGCTGTGTTACTAGAGAGCTCCTACAATGAGCAGTTCTTC	CASSLAVLLESSYNEQFF
TRBV5-5	many	TRBJ1-1	-	TGTGCCAGCAGCTTGGTAGCTAGAAACACTGAAGCTTTCTTT	CASSLVARNTEAFF
TRBV6-5	-	TRBJ1-1	-	TGTGCCAGCAGTTACTCGATCCGGATGAACACTGAAGCTTTCTTT	CASSYSIRMNTEAFF
TRBV20-1	-	TRBJ2-7	TRBD1	TGCAGTGCTAGGGGTGGAGGGCAGGGGGCCTCATACGAGCAGTACTTC	CSARGGGQGASYEQYF
TRBV3-1	many	TRBJ2-5	TRBD2	TGTGCCAGCAGCCAAGATCGAGCTAGCGGGGTTTCCAATAGGGGGGAGACCCAGTACTTC	CASSQDRASGVSNRGETQYF
TRBV12-2	-	TRBJ2-7	-	TGTGCAAGTCGCCCGACCGGGACAGGGGCTGTCGAGCAGTACTTC	CASRPTGTGAVEQYF
TRBV20-1	few	TRBJ2-1	-	TGCAGTGCTGGCCTGCCTGGTCCTAGGGGGGAGCAGTTCTTC	CSAGLPGPRGEQFF
TRBV6-5	many	TRBJ2-2	-	TGTGCCAGCAGTTACCACACCGGGGAGCTGTTTTTT	CASSYHTGELFF
TRBV6-5	-	TRBJ2-2	TRBD2	TGTGCCAGCAGTTACTCGAGGCTAGCGGACACCGGGGAGCTGTTTTTT	CASSYSRLADTGELFF
TRBV2	few	TRBJ1-5	TRBD1	TGTGCCAGCAACGGGGGACAGACCTTAAGTAGCGATCAGCCCCAGCATTTT	CASNGGQTLSSDQPQHF
TRBV12-3/TRBV12-4	-	TRBJ2-7	TRBD1	TGTGCCAGCACCCCGACAGGGGTCGAGCAGTACTTC	CASTPTGVEQYF
TRBV5-4	once	TRBJ2-3	TRBD1	TGTGCCAGCAGCTTGGCCCTGACAGGGGGTGGAGATACGCAGTATTTT	CASSLALTGGGDTQYF
TRBV20-1	-	TRBJ1-4	TRBD1	TGCAGTGCCGGACAGGGGAGCGCAACTAATGAAAAACTGTTTTTT	CSAGQGSATNEKLFF
TRBV7-9	few	TRBJ2-3	-	TGTGCCAGCAGCTTAGCTTCCCCCATCACAGATACGCAGTATTTT	CASSLASPITDTQYF
TRBV24-1	many	TRBJ2-5	-	TGTGCCACCAGTGATCCAGGGCGCCAAGAGACCCAGTACTTC	CATSDPGRQETQYF
TRBV29-1	few	TRBJ2-1	-	TGCAGCGTGGACCAGGGATATTCGTACAATGAGCAGTTCTTC	CSVDQGYSYNEQFF
TRBV20-1	many	TRBJ2-7	TRBD1	TGCAGTGCTAGTCGTGGACAGGGTCGCAACGAGCAGTACTTC	CSASRGQGRNEQYF
TRBV28	-	TRBJ2-3	-	TGTGCCAGCAGTTTACCCCAGGGGGGAGATACGCAGTATTTT	CASSLPQGGDTQYF
TRBV28	many	TRBJ2-7	-	TGTGCCAGCAGTCCGGGACTGATATACGAGCAGTACTTC	CASSPGLIYEQYF
TRBV20-1	few	TRBJ2-3	-	TGCAGTGCCCAACAGGGACTCCTACTTACAGATACGCAGTATTTT	CSAQQGLLLTDTQYF
TRBV5-1	-	TRBJ2-1	TRBD2	TGCGCCAGCACTCTGACTAGCGGGGGGGTGGGTGAGCAGTTCTTC	CASTLTSGGVGEQFF
TRBV6-1	-	TRBJ2-7	-	TGTGCCAGCAGGGAAAGTCCCGACAGCGCATACCGCTACGAGCAGTACTTC	CASRESPDSAYRYEQYF
TRBV5-1	-	TRBJ2-3	-	TGCGCCAGCGGGGGGGCTGTCGCAGATACGCAGTATTTT	CASGGAVADTQYF
TRBV20-1	-	TRBJ2-3	TRBD2	TGCAGTGCTAGGGGGATGACTAGCGGGAGCAAAGATACGCAGTATTTT	CSARGMTSGSKDTQYF
TRBV4-2	-	TRBJ2-1	TRBD2	TGTGCCAGCAGCCAAGTATCACTAGCGGGGGGGAACTCCAATGAGCAGTTCTTC	CASSQVSLAGGNSNEQFF
TRBV18	-	TRBJ1-1	-	TGTGCCAGCTCTCCGGTACGAGGGAAGACTGAAGCTTTCTTT	CASSPVRGKTEAFF
TRBV28	many	TRBJ2-7	-	TGTGCCAGCAGTTTCCTGGACAGTATGGGGGAGCAGTACTTC	CASSFLDSMGEQYF
TRBV15	-	TRBJ2-7	-	TGTGCCACCAGCCCTCAGGGGGGGGAGCAGTACTTC	CATSPQGGEQYF
TRBV29-1	-	TRBJ2-7	-	TGCAGCGTTGGGCGGGGAGTGGCCTCCTACGAGCAGTACTTC	CSVGRGVASYEQYF
TRBV28	many	TRBJ1-1	-	TGTGCCAGCAGAGGCAACACTGAAGCTTTCTTT	CASRGNTEAFF
TRBV6-1	-	TRBJ2-7	-	TGTGCCAGCAGTGGCCGGAGGAGCCCCTCCTACGAGCAGTACTTC	CASSGRRSPSYEQYF
TRBV29-1	-	TRBJ2-5	-	TGCAGCGTTGAAGGTTCGGGACTGATGGAGACCCAGTACTTC	CSVEGSGLMETQYF
TRBV12-3/TRBV12-4	few	TRBJ2-7	TRBD2	TGTGCCAGCAGTTTCCCGGGACTAGCCTACGAGCAGTACTTC	CASSFPGLAYEQYF
TRBV20-1	-	TRBJ2-1	TRBD2	TGCAGTGCTCCGACTAGCGGGATACCCAATGAGCAGTTCTTC	CSAPTSGIPNEQFF
TRBV10-3	few	TRBJ2-1	TRBD2	TGTGCCAGCAGTGATCGACTAGCGGGAGGGTACACCTACAATGAGCAGTTCTTC	CASSDRLAGGYTYNEQFF